The entry below describes one T cell receptor beta chain. Its target is unknown. The CDR3 has 14 amino acids. Germline V lookup: CDR1 SNHLY, CDR2 FYNNEI. The data belong to a study of cytomegalovirus exposure and HLA in healthy donors. Researchers ran the PCR with 60 Vbeta and 13 Jbeta primers. The table came from immunoSEQ multiplex PCR; TCRdb's copy has only in-frame clones and leaves some out. The table records about 140,000 clones, roughly 74% of them present only once. Study results and caveats: Among TCR beta chains, those listed as cytomegalovirus-associated numbered about 150. In an earlier analysis, most TCR beta V segments were productive about 87% or about 30% of the time.

The sequencing sample was made of PBMCs. This sequence originates from a man younger than 35 in good health and CMV-seropositive. The chain recombines TRBV2 with TRBJ2-5; D remains ambiguous. The J call is uncertain, as TRBJ2-7 better fits the DNA end. The CDR3 spells CASSPTWSSYEQYF. The CDR3 DNA reads as TGTGCCAGCAGCCCCACCTGGAGCTCCTACGAGCAGTACTTC.